One and the same sample provided the 17 T cell receptor beta chains below, sequenced in a study of tumor-infiltrating lymphocytes in primary liver carcinoma. Synthesis of TCR beta cDNA was carried out from approximately 0.55 ug total RNA with a constant-region primer. Researchers made the TCR beta libraries by running three nested multiplex PCR rounds with slightly modified ARM-PCR. The first two PCR rounds used TRBV1-TRBV30 forward primers with a C-beta reverse primer, around 10 cycles each. TCRdb processed the multiplex PCR reads anew with MiXCR; each CDR3 protein has one entry. The sample consists of roughly 120,000 distinct CDR3 sequences, under 70% of them appearing once. Co-extracting RNA and DNA was done with roughly 17-34 mg of unsorted bulk tissue as input. The sequencing input was tumor-adjacent normal liver tissue. The receptors here all came from a woman aged 55-69 years with primary liver carcinoma and hepatitis B virus infection.

As regards this clonotype: This could be a read error, since a much larger clone is one nucleotide away. The CDR3 nucleotides are TGCGACAGCAGCGAGGGACAGCCATCACCGGGCTCCTATAATTCACCCCTCCACTTT. Its translation: CDSSEGQPSPGSYNSPLHF. The chain joins TRBV5-1 to TRBJ1-6; TRBD1 agrees at 7 bases. The CDR3 is 19 amino acids. Germline V gene data show CDR1 as SGHRS and CDR2 as YFSETQ.

This clonotype was seen at least ten times. The gene calls are TRBV6-2 or TRBV6-3 and TRBJ2-7, with 7 bases lining up with TRBD2. CDR1 is MNHEY, CDR2 SVGEGT, per germline. With 5 bases clipped from V and 3 bases from J, the junction kept 10 bases outside the gene matches. The CDR3 has 15 residues. CDR3 sequence (DNA): TGTGCCAGCAGTACCCCGCGGCGGGGGATCTACGAGCAGTACTTC. This encodes CASSTPRRGIYEQYF.

This clonotype was recorded many times. The CDR3 DNA follows: TGCGCCAGCAACCCGGGACAGGGATCCTACGAGCAGTACTTC. It codes for CASNPGQGSYEQYF. The rearrangement uses TRBV5-1 and TRBJ2-7; 9 bases line up with TRBD1. The V gene end was trimmed by 6 bases and the J gene end by 1 base; junction bases not matched to a gene: 5. The CDR3 consists of 14 residues. CDR1 is SGHRS and CDR2 is YFSETQ in the germline V gene.

This clonotype turned up a few times. V is TRBV14 and J is TRBJ2-1; 7 positions match TRBD2. The CDR3 has 15 amino acids. Germline values: CDR1 SGHDN, CDR2 FVKESK. The CDR3 reads CTNSGREKSYNEQFF. CDR3 coding DNA: TGTACCAACAGCGGGCGGGAGAAGTCCTACAATGAGCAGTTCTTC.

About this clonotype: Compared with germline, one end of the junction differs, possibly owing to a read error. The V gene is TRBV6-2 or TRBV6-3, the J gene TRBJ2-2; 9 bases are shared with TRBD2. The germline gives CDR1 MNHEY, CDR2 SVGEGT. The CDR3 runs 15 residues. CDR3 sequence: CANTPAAGGTGELFF. For the CDR3, the DNA is TGTGCCAACACCCCTGCAGCGGGAGGTACCGGGGAGCTGTTTTTC.

This clonotype was observed a few times. A much larger clone differs by one base, so this may be a read error. The chain recombines TRBV5-1 with TRBJ2-6; D unclear. Trimming cost V 1 base and J 2 bases, with 10 bases left between them. CDR1 and CDR2 from the germline V gene are SGHRS and YFSETQ. The CDR3 sequence is 16 residues long. The CDR3 sequence: CASSLNFKAGANVLTF. The CDR3 nucleotides read TGCGCCAGCAGCTTGAATTTCAAGGCTGGGGCCAACGTCCTGACTTTC.

This clonotype was counted once. The junction shows a germline mismatch at one end, possibly a read error. The chain is built from TRBV5-1 and TRBJ2-1; no firm D call. CDR1 is SGHRS, CDR2 YFSETQ, per germline. The CDR3 is 15 amino acids. CDR3 sequence: CTSSLFSDSYNEQFF. The CDR3, as DNA: TGCACCAGCAGCTTGTTCAGCGACTCCTACAATGAGCAGTTCTTC. Based on the CDR3 plus reference TRBV5-1 and TRBJ2-1, the full variable domain is KAGVTQTPRYLIKTRGQQVTLSCSPISGHRSVSWYQQTPGQGLQFLFEYFSETQRNKGNFPGRFSGRQFSNSRSEMNVSTLELGDSALYLCTSSLFSDSYNEQFFGPGTRLTVL.

In this sample, this clonotype turned up once. The junction and the germline gene differ at one end; a read error may be behind it. CDR3: CASSLTVQGRGNEQFF. In DNA, the CDR3 is TGTGCTAGCAGCTTAACCGTCCAGGGAAGGGGCAATGAGCAGTTCTTC. The V gene is TRBV7-3, the J gene TRBJ2-1; D is possibly TRBD1 (5 bases). This CDR3 has 16 amino acids. Germline-derived CDR1 and CDR2 are SGHTA and FQGTGA.

This clonotype was seen repeatedly, ten times or more. The rearrangement joins TRBV28 to TRBJ2-6; D is unresolved. The germline CDR1 and CDR2 sequences are MDHEN and SYDVKM. The V gene lost 0 bases and the J gene lost 0 bases, with 6 bases spanning the gap. The CDR3 length is 16 residues. The CDR3 DNA sequence: TGTGCCAGCAGTTTATGGGAGTCCTCTGGGGCCAACGTCCTGACTTTC. This codes for CASSLWESSGANVLTF.

In regard to this clonotype: One junction end disagrees with the germline gene, perhaps due to a read error. The V call is TRBV29-1, the J call TRBJ1-1, with D unresolved. The germline gives CDR1 SQVTM, CDR2 ANQGSEA. The CDR3 extends over 10 amino acids. The DNA of the CDR3 is TGCAGTGTTGTGGAGGTTGAAGCTTTCTTT. Amino acid sequence: CSVVEVEAFF. The variable domain in full, with the rest retrieved from reference TRBV29-1 and TRBJ1-1, is SAVISQKPSRDICQRGTSLTIQCQVDSQVTMMFWYRQQPGQSLTLIATANQGSEATYESGFVIDKFPISRPNLTFSTLTVSNMSPEDSSIYLCSVVEVEAFFGQGTRLTVV.

A note on this clonotype: The CDR3 does not end in the conserved phenylalanine or tryptophan, so this is likely a read error. This sequence joins TRBV4-1 and TRBJ1-2; D possibly corresponds to TRBD1 (5 bases). Germline V gene lookup returns CDR1 MGHRA and CDR2 YSYEKL. The CDR3 extends over 13 amino acids. V was cut by 3 bases and J by 8 bases, with 13 bases left in between. The CDR3 DNA follows: TGCGCCAGCAGCCAGGTGGGGGGAGACGGCTACACCTTG. Its translation is CASSQVGGDGYTL.

This clonotype was detected a few times. The CDR3 sequence is CASSLGSGLQPQHF. The CDR3 DNA follows: TGTGCCAGCAGTTTAGGTAGCGGTTTGCAGCCCCAGCATTTT. This chain joins TRBV28 and TRBJ1-5; no definite D call. Germline V gene data show CDR1 as MDHEN and CDR2 as SYDVKM. The CDR3 consists of 14 residues. V lost 2 bases to trimming and J lost 7 bases, with 12 bases between them.

As concerns this clonotype: The CDR3 does not end in the conserved phenylalanine or tryptophan, so this is likely a read error. V and J are TRBV29-1 and TRBJ2-2; D might be TRBD1 (6 bases). CDR3 length: 13 amino acids. V was clipped by 2 bases and J by 4 bases, with 8 bases between them. Per the germline V gene, CDR1 is SQVTM and CDR2 is ANQGSEA. CDR3 protein: CSVEQGSTGELFY. The CDR3 DNA follows: TGCAGCGTTGAACAGGGGAGCACCGGGGAGCTGTTTTAT.

The chain couples TRBV5-1 to TRBJ2-1, with D tentatively TRBD2 (6 bases). V was trimmed by 4 bases and J by 0 bases, leaving 17 bases between them. CDR1 and CDR2 from the germline V gene are SGHRS and YFSETQ. This CDR3 has 17 amino acids. The CDR3 here is CASSLTSLLSSYNEQFF. CDR3 sequence (DNA): TGCGCCAGCAGCCTGACTAGTCTTCTAAGCTCCTACAATGAGCAGTTCTTC.

On this clonotype: Since no conserved phenylalanine or tryptophan closes the CDR3, a read error is the likely cause. The DNA is left out, because the CDR3 cannot be placed on it with certainty; the CDR3 is given as TCRdb lists it. The chain employs TRBV6-6 and TRBJ1-2. The CDR3 adds up to 11 amino acids, both ends counted. Germline CDR1 and CDR2: MNHNY and SVGAGI (reference sequence). CDR3 region: CASSYVEARTL.

This clonotype appeared a few times. One junction end does not reproduce the germline sequence, and a read error may be involved. J is TRBJ2-2 and V is TRBV11-2, with D perhaps given as TRBD1 or TRBD2 (5 bases each). The CDR3 is made up of 13 amino acids. The germline CDR1 and CDR2 sequences are SGHAT and FQNNGV. The CDR3 sequence: CASSSVGAGKLFF. CDR3 sequence (DNA): TGTGCCAGTAGCTCTGTAGGGGCCGGGAAGCTGTTTTTT. Filled out from reference TRBV11-2 and TRBJ2-2, the complete variable domain reads EAGVAQSPRYKIIEKRQSVAFWCNPISGHATLYWYQQILGQGPKLLIQFQNNGVVDDSQLPKDRFSAERLKGVDSTLKIQPAKLEDSAVYLCASSSVGAGKLFFGEGSRLTVL.

As for this clonotype: This likely comes from a read error, as the CDR3 has no conserved phenylalanine or tryptophan at its end. The chain couples TRBV6-6 to TRBJ1-6; possible D gene TRBD1, 6 bases. V shed 3 bases and J shed 7 bases, with 13 bases lying between them. Germline V gene data show CDR1 as MNHNY and CDR2 as SVGAGI (reference sequence). This CDR3 has 15 amino acids. CDR3 nucleotides: TGTGCCAGCAGTTATCAACGGGGGCCGAATTCACCCCTCCACTAT. Protein: CASSYQRGPNSPLHY.